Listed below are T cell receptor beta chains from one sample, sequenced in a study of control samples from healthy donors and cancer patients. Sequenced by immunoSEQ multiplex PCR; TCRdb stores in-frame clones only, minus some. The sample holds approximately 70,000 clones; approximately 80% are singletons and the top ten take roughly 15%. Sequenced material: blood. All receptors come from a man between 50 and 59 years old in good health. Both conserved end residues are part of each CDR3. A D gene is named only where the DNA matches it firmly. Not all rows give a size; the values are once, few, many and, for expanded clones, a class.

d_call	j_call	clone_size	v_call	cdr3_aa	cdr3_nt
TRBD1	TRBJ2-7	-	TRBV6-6	CASSTAGTGAASEQYF	TGTGCCAGCAGTACCGCCGGGACAGGGGCGGCCAGCGAGCAGTACTTC
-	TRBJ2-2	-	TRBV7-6	CASSLSRSRPNTGELFF	TGTGCCAGCAGCTTAAGTAGGAGCCGGCCGAACACCGGGGAGCTGTTTTTT
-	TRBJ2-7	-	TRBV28	CASSRRVDFYEQYF	TGTGCCAGCAGTCGTCGGGTGGACTTCTACGAGCAGTACTTC
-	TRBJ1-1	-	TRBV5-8	CASSLERNTEAFF	TGTGCCAGCAGCTTGGAAAGGAACACTGAAGCTTTCTTT
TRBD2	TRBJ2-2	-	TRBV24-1	CATSDLAGANTGELFF	TGTGCCACCAGTGATCTAGCGGGAGCGAACACCGGGGAGCTGTTTTTT
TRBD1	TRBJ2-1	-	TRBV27	CASSFGRGRGNEQFF	TGTGCCAGCAGTTTTGGAAGGGGGCGAGGAAATGAGCAGTTCTTC
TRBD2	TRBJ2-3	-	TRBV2	CASAFPLLAGVSLRSTDTQYF	TGTGCCAGCGCGTTCCCTCTACTAGCGGGAGTGTCTTTAAGAAGCACAGATACGCAGTATTTT
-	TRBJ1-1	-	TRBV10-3	CAISESQTAMNTEAFF	TGTGCCATCAGTGAGTCGCAAACAGCCATGAACACTGAAGCTTTCTTT
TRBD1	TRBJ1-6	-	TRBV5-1	CASSWKTGVVAPLHF	TGCGCCAGCAGCTGGAAAACAGGGGTAGTAGCACCCCTCCACTTT
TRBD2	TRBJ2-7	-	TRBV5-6	CASSPDSSGRAYEQYF	TGTGCCAGCAGCCCGGATTCTAGCGGGAGGGCCTACGAGCAGTACTTC
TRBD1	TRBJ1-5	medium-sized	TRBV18	CASSLTGGDQPQHF	TGTGCCAGCTCATTGACAGGGGGGGATCAGCCCCAGCATTTT
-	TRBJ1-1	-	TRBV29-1	CSVEDGFSRGKGTEAFF	TGCAGCGTTGAAGATGGGTTCAGCAGGGGCAAAGGAACTGAAGCTTTCTTT
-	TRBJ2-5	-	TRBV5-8	CASSLEGRWPTQYF	TGTGCCAGCAGCTTGGAGGGGCGCTGGCCGACCCAGTACTTC
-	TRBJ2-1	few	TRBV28	CASRGSMIYNEQFF	TGTGCCAGCAGGGGGTCAATGATCTACAATGAGCAGTTCTTC
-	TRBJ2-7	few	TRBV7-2	CASSLVSGGFGHEQYF	TGTGCCAGCAGCTTAGTAAGCGGCGGTTTCGGGCACGAGCAGTACTTC
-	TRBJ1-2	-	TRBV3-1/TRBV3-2	CASSQGLAFTF	TGTGCCAGCAGCCAAGGTCTGGCGTTTACCTTC
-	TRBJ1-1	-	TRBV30	CAWGLGRSEAFF	TGTGCCTGGGGGCTAGGGCGATCTGAAGCTTTCTTT
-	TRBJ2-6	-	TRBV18	CASSSPGLSGANVLTF	TGTGCCAGCTCATCTCCCGGCCTTTCTGGGGCCAACGTCCTGACTTTC
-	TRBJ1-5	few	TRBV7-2	CASSLLNGQPQHF	TGTGCCAGCAGCTTACTGAATGGCCAGCCCCAGCATTTT
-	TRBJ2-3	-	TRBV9	CASSVVARSQYF	TGTGCCAGCAGCGTAGTGGCCCGCTCGCAGTATTTT
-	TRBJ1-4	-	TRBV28	CAAGALFATNEKLFF	TGTGCCGCGGGGGCCCTTTTTGCAACTAATGAAAAACTGTTTTTT
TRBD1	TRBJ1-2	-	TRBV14	CASSPYRTGIGYTF	TGTGCCAGCAGCCCTTACCGGACAGGGATAGGCTACACCTTC
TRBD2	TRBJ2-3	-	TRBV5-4	CASQVALAGTDTQYF	TGTGCCAGCCAAGTTGCGCTAGCGGGCACAGATACGCAGTATTTT
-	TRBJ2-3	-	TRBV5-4	CASSLGERTDTQYF	TGTGCCAGCAGCTTGGGGGAAAGGACGGATACGCAGTATTTT
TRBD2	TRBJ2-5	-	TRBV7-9	CASSSRLAGRIQETQYF	TGTGCCAGCAGCTCCCGATTAGCGGGGCGAATCCAAGAGACCCAGTACTTC
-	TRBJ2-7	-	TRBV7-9	CASSFGGRGARSYEQYF	TGTGCCAGCAGCTTTGGGGGTAGGGGGGCGAGGTCCTACGAGCAGTACTTC
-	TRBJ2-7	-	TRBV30	CAWLGPPSYEQYF	TGTGCCTGGTTGGGACCGCCATCCTACGAGCAGTACTTC
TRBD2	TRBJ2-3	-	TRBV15	CATTTGSGSTDTQYF	TGTGCCACCACGACTGGTAGCGGGAGCACAGATACGCAGTATTTT
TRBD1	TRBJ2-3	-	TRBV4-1	CASSRTGTGALFSTDTQYF	TGCGCCAGCAGCCGGACCGGGACAGGGGCCCTATTTTCCACAGATACGCAGTATTTT
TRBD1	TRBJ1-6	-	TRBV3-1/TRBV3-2	CASSQEMGTVGKAPLHF	TGTGCCAGCAGCCAAGAGATGGGGACAGTCGGAAAGGCACCCCTCCACTTT
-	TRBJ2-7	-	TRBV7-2	CASSLGIRGYEQYF	TGTGCCAGCAGCTTAGGTATCAGGGGTTACGAGCAGTACTTC
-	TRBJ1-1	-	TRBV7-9	CASSQDGLNTEAFF	TGTGCCAGCAGCCAGGACGGACTGAACACTGAAGCTTTCTTT
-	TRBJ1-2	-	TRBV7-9	CASSFGPRGVDYTF	TGTGCCAGCAGCTTTGGGCCGAGAGGGGTTGACTACACCTTC
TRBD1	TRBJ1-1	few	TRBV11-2	CASSDDRGPTEAFF	TGTGCCAGCAGCGACGACAGGGGGCCGACTGAAGCTTTCTTT
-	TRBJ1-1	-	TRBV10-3	CAISGSSGVTEAFF	TGTGCCATCAGTGGATCCTCTGGAGTCACTGAAGCTTTCTTT
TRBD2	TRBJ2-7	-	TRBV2	CASSDNPTSGSYEQYF	TGTGCCAGCAGTGACAACCCTACTAGCGGGAGTTACGAGCAGTACTTC
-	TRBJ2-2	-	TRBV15	CATSREGPRTGELFF	TGTGCCACCAGCAGAGAAGGGCCGCGGACCGGGGAGCTGTTTTTT
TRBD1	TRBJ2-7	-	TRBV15	CATSRETGSSYEQYF	TGTGCCACCAGCAGAGAGACAGGGAGCTCCTACGAGCAGTACTTC
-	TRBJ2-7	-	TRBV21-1	CASSNISGREFRHEQYF	TGTGCCAGCAGCAATATTAGCGGGAGGGAGTTTCGTCACGAGCAGTACTTC
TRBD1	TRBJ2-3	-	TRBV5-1	CASSLHRGQSTDTQYF	TGCGCCAGCAGCTTGCATAGGGGGCAGAGTACAGATACGCAGTATTTT
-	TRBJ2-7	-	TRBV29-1	CSGSSGPAGEQYF	TGCAGCGGTTCGTCGGGCCCGGCGGGCGAGCAGTACTTC
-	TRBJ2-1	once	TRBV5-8	CASSPTYNEQFF	TGTGCCAGCAGCCCCACATACAATGAGCAGTTCTTC
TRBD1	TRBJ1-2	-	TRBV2	CASSSQGGNYGYTF	TGTGCCAGCAGTTCACAGGGGGGAAACTATGGCTACACCTTC
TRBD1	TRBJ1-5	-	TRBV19	CASSPGGQPQHF	TGTGCCAGTAGTCCAGGGGGTCAGCCCCAGCATTTT
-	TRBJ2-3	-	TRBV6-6	CASSFSGHSTDTQYF	TGTGCCAGCAGTTTCAGCGGGCACAGCACAGATACGCAGTATTTT
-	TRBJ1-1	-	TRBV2	CASSVLQNTEAFF	TGTGCCAGCAGTGTCCTTCAGAACACTGAAGCTTTCTTT
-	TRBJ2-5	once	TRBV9	CASSVDYLETQYF	TGTGCCAGCAGCGTAGACTACTTGGAGACCCAGTACTTC
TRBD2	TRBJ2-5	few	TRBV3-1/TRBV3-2	CASSQFIAGGPGETQYF	TGTGCCAGCAGCCAGTTTATAGCGGGAGGGCCGGGAGAGACCCAGTACTTC
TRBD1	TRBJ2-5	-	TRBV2	CASRGTGGFIETQYF	TGTGCCAGCAGGGGGACAGGGGGCTTTATAGAGACCCAGTACTTC
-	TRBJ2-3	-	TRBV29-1	CSVRSIDTQYF	TGCAGCGTGAGAAGCATAGATACGCAGTATTTT
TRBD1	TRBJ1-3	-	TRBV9	CASSIRRDRSSGNTIYF	TGTGCCAGCAGCATTCGCCGGGACAGGAGCTCTGGAAACACCATATATTTT
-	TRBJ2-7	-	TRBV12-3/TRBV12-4	CASTGERHEQYF	TGTGCCAGCACTGGGGAGCGGCACGAGCAGTACTTC
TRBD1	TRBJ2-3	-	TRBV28	CASSPRFAPGGLDTQYF	TGTGCCAGCAGTCCCCGTTTCGCCCCAGGGGGCTTAGATACGCAGTATTTT
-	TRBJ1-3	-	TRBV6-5	CASSSDSPKGGNTIYF	TGTGCCAGCAGTTCGGACAGCCCGAAGGGAGGAAACACCATATATTTT
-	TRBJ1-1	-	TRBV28	CEVPGLNTEAFF	TGTGAAGTGCCTGGGCTGAACACTGAAGCTTTCTTT
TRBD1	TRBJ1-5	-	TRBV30	CAWSRDRGLPSNQPQHF	TGTGCCTGGAGCCGGGACAGGGGGCTCCCCAGCAATCAGCCCCAGCATTTT
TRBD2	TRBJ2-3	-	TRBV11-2	CASSFRTSGSADTQYF	TGTGCCAGCAGCTTCCGTACTAGCGGGAGTGCAGATACGCAGTATTTT
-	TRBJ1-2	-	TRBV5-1	CASSFTGLGYTF	TGCGCCAGCAGCTTTACAGGGCTCGGCTACACCTTC
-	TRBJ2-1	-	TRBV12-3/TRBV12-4	CASSLVATEQFF	TGTGCCAGCAGTTTAGTGGCTACTGAGCAGTTCTTC